This T cell receptor beta chain was observed in a study of CD8 T cells in ankylosing spondylitis. This clonotype was found many times. V dropped 6 bases and J dropped 7 bases, with 15 bases sitting between them. The CDR3 totals 12 residues. Germline CDR1 reads DFQATT; CDR2 reads SNEGSKA (reference sequence). TCRdb fed the 5' RACE reads into MiXCR, producing one record per CDR3 protein. The sample records about 240,000 distinct CDR3 sequences, about 11% being singletons. The sequenced material came from blood, either unsorted or a sorted T cell fraction (not recorded which). The clonotype comes from a male donor with ankylosing spondylitis or in good health (not recorded which). The chain has TRBV20-1 and TRBJ2-5; the D gene is possibly TRBD2 (5 bases). CDR3 bases: TGCAGTGCCGGACTGTATTCAGGGACCCAGTACTTC. Protein: CSAGLYSGTQYF.